This TCR beta chain was sequenced during a study of cytomegalovirus exposure and HLA in healthy donors. Germline V gene lookup returns CDR1 SGHTA and CDR2 FQGNSA. This CDR3 contains 17 residues. J gave up 4 bases and V 1 base, and 8 bases lay outside the gene matches. Points on this clone: The antigen remains undetermined.

Study-wide findings and caveats: Across HLA loci, a later analysis found differing TCR association rates, with DRB1 most and HLA-C fewest. Later analysis associated a missense DCLRE1C variant with TCR beta V- and J-gene trimming.

The study sampled nominally healthy donors, though unrecorded immune exposures were likely. PCR amplification relied on 60 Vbeta primers (plus 13 Jbeta primers). Sequencing was performed with immunoSEQ multiplex PCR; in TCRdb, only in-frame clones are kept and a portion is missing. Of around 150,000 clones listed, roughly 78% are singletons. This rearrangement joins TRBV7-2 to TRBJ2-3, with TRBD2 identical over 10 bases. What was sequenced was PBMCs. This TCR came from a man aged 35 to 55 in good health and CMV-seropositive. CDR3 nucleotide sequence: TGTGCCAGCAGCTTAGACGTCCTAGCGGGAGCCTCAGATACGCAGTATTTT. Amino acid sequence: CASSLDVLAGASDTQYF.